These T cell receptor beta chains were read from a single sample in a study of beta chain features in type 1 diabetes. The method was immunoSEQ multiplex PCR; TCRdb's version includes in-frame clones alone and lacks a portion of them. This sample has 200,000 to 250,000 clones, with roughly 70% found just once. Sequencing was performed on naive CD4+ T cells from blood. The source of these receptors is a man younger than 40 in good health. Both conserved end residues are part of each CDR3. The D gene is left open where the match is weak. Rows may omit the clone size; those that give it use once, few, many or a size class.

abundance	d_gene	v_gene	j_gene	CDR3nt	CDR3aa
NA	NA	TRBV7-9	TRBJ1-1	TGTGCCAGCAGCCTAGGGGAGTACACTGAAGCTTTCTTT	CASSLGEYTEAFF
few	NA	TRBV2	TRBJ2-3	TGTGCCAGCAGTGAATCCCCAGATACGCAGTATTTT	CASSESPDTQYF
NA	TRBD2	TRBV7-2	TRBJ2-1	TGTGCCAGTGTCCCGGGACTAGTCTTATCATCGGAGCAGTTCTTC	CASVPGLVLSSEQFF
once	TRBD1	TRBV5-1	TRBJ2-4	TGCGCCAGCAGCCCAATACAGGGGATTGCGAACATTCAGTACTTC	CASSPIQGIANIQYF
NA	NA	TRBV29-1	TRBJ2-3	TGCAGCGGCGGAAAGGGACTTCGCACAGATACGCAGTATTTT	CSGGKGLRTDTQYF
NA	NA	TRBV23-1	TRBJ2-1	TGCGCCAGCAGTCAAGAGGGAATCTCCTACAATGAGCAGTTCTTC	CASSQEGISYNEQFF
NA	NA	TRBV7-9	TRBJ1-6	TGTGCCAGCAGCTTTGGTAGGACAGTGGCTGAAGGGGCCCTCCACTTT	CASSFGRTVAEGALHF
NA	NA	TRBV18	TRBJ2-5	TGTGCCAGCTCCCCTCAGTGGACTGAAGAGACCCAGTACTTC	CASSPQWTEETQYF
few	NA	TRBV28	TRBJ2-1	TGTGCCAGCAGTTTGCCTGGGGTGTATGAGCAGTTCTTC	CASSLPGVYEQFF
NA	TRBD2	TRBV4-3	TRBJ2-1	TGCGCCAGCAGCCAACAAGGGACTAATTTTTATGAGCAGTTCTTC	CASSQQGTNFYEQFF
NA	NA	TRBV14	TRBJ2-3	TGTGCCAGCAGCCAAGGATGGGAACTAGATACGCAGTATTTT	CASSQGWELDTQYF
few	NA	TRBV29-1	TRBJ2-7	TGCAGCGTTCGATCACAGGCCTCCTACGAGCAGTACTTC	CSVRSQASYEQYF
NA	NA	TRBV30	TRBJ1-1	TGTGCCTGGAAACTCCTCAACACTGAAGCTTTCTTT	CAWKLLNTEAFF
NA	NA	TRBV29-1	TRBJ2-7	TGCAGCGTTGAAATATCGGGCCACGAGCAGTACTTC	CSVEISGHEQYF
NA	TRBD2	TRBV9	TRBJ2-3	TGTGCCAGCAGCTTAGGACTAGCGGGGAAACCTAGCACAGATACGCAGTATTTT	CASSLGLAGKPSTDTQYF
NA	NA	TRBV2	TRBJ2-7	TGTGCCAGCACAGGTGACATTCAAGGCGAGCAGTACTTC	CASTGDIQGEQYF
NA	TRBD1	TRBV29-1	TRBJ2-2	TGCAGCGTGATGGACAGGGGGAGAGGGAACACCGGGGAGCTGTTTTTT	CSVMDRGRGNTGELFF
NA	TRBD1	TRBV7-2	TRBJ2-7	TGTGCCAGCAGTTCTAGTGCGGTAGGGGGCAGCTACGAGCAGTACTTC	CASSSSAVGGSYEQYF
few	NA	TRBV4-3	TRBJ2-7	TGCGCCAGCAGCCAACAGGGCTACGAGCAGTACTTC	CASSQQGYEQYF
NA	NA	TRBV5-4	TRBJ2-5	TGTGCCAGCAGCCCGTATAACGGGGAGACCCAGTACTTC	CASSPYNGETQYF
NA	TRBD1	TRBV30	TRBJ1-1	TGTGCCTGGAGAACCGACAGGGCACCCACTGAAGCTTTCTTT	CAWRTDRAPTEAFF
NA	NA	TRBV29-1	TRBJ1-1	TGCAGCGTTGAGGGTAGACTGAACACTGAAGCTTTCTTT	CSVEGRLNTEAFF
NA	NA	TRBV7-2	TRBJ1-5	TGTGCCAGCACCCTGGGGGGGAGCAATCAGCCCCAGCATTTT	CASTLGGSNQPQHF
NA	NA	TRBV28	TRBJ2-7	TGTGCCAGCAGTTCCCACAGTGCAGGGGACTACGAGCAGTACTTC	CASSSHSAGDYEQYF
NA	NA	TRBV20-1	TRBJ2-5	TGCAGTGGGGTCCGAAGGGAGACCCAGTACTTC	CSGVRRETQYF
NA	TRBD1	TRBV14	TRBJ2-5	TGTGCCAGCAGCCCCACCGGGACAGGGTCCGAGACCCAGTACTTC	CASSPTGTGSETQYF
NA	TRBD1	TRBV7-9	TRBJ2-1	TGTGCCAGCAGCTCGGGACAGGGTAGCTACAATGAGCAGTTCTTC	CASSSGQGSYNEQFF
NA	NA	TRBV7-9	TRBJ2-6	TGTGCCAGCAGCTTAACCGGGGCCAACGTCCTGACTTTC	CASSLTGANVLTF
NA	NA	TRBV27	TRBJ2-1	TGTGCCACCTCGGGCGGGAAGTACAATGAGCAGTTCTTC	CATSGGKYNEQFF
few	NA	TRBV7-9	TRBJ2-2	TGTGCCAGCAGCCCGCAGGAATTCCTTAAACCTACCGGGGAGCTGTTTTTT	CASSPQEFLKPTGELFF
NA	NA	TRBV14	TRBJ2-3	TGTGCCAGCAGCCCCCGCCGTAGCGCTAGCACAGATACGCAGTATTTT	CASSPRRSASTDTQYF
NA	NA	TRBV29-1	TRBJ1-1	TGCAGCGTTACAGGGCTCATGAACACTGAAGCTTTCTTT	CSVTGLMNTEAFF
NA	NA	TRBV7-2	TRBJ2-3	TGTGCCAGCAGCGCGGGACCAACCACAGATACGCAGTATTTT	CASSAGPTTDTQYF
NA	NA	TRBV29-1	TRBJ1-2	TGCAGCGTTGCCCTCCCTCGACAAGGCTACACCTTC	CSVALPRQGYTF
NA	NA	TRBV30	TRBJ2-1	TGTGCCTGGGGGCCCTCCTACAATGAGCAGTTCTTC	CAWGPSYNEQFF
NA	TRBD2	TRBV9	TRBJ2-3	TGTGCCAGCAGCGTTAGCTTAGAGCGGGACGGCACAGATACGCAGTATTTT	CASSVSLERDGTDTQYF
NA	TRBD1	TRBV10-3	TRBJ2-5	TGTGCCATCAGTGGGGGACAGAGAGAAGAGACCCAGTACTTC	CAISGGQREETQYF
NA	NA	TRBV7-2	TRBJ2-3	TGTGCCAGCAGCTTAGTGTTCATGAGGTCAGATACGCAGTATTTT	CASSLVFMRSDTQYF
NA	NA	TRBV30	TRBJ1-2	TGTGCCTGGAGTCAAGGCTTGGCCGTGCCGGTGGGCTACACCTTC	CAWSQGLAVPVGYTF
NA	TRBD1	TRBV5-1	TRBJ2-4	TGCGCCAGCAGCTTGGCGACAGGGGTAAACATTCAGTACTTC	CASSLATGVNIQYF
NA	NA	TRBV25-1	TRBJ1-2	TGTGCCAGCAGTGAATGGAAGGATAATGGCTACACCTTC	CASSEWKDNGYTF
NA	NA	TRBV29-1	TRBJ1-1	TGCAGCGTTGAACGTCAGGCGAACACTGAAGCTTTCTTT	CSVERQANTEAFF
NA	TRBD1	TRBV4-3	TRBJ1-2	TGCGCCAGCAGCCGAGGGACAGGGCTCATCGATGGCTACACCTTC	CASSRGTGLIDGYTF
NA	NA	TRBV23-1	TRBJ2-2	TGCGCCAGCAGTCAATCCCGGCAGATGAACACCGGGGAGCTGTTTTTT	CASSQSRQMNTGELFF
NA	NA	TRBV5-1	TRBJ2-7	TGCGCCAGCAGCGACCCGGGCTCAAGCTACGAGCAGTACTTC	CASSDPGSSYEQYF
NA	NA	TRBV30	TRBJ1-1	TGTGCCTGGAAGCCGGGAGCCCCGAACACTGAAGCTTTCTTT	CAWKPGAPNTEAFF
NA	NA	TRBV15	TRBJ2-6	TGTGCCACCAGCGTGGGGCCAGGGGCAGATCTAACTGGGGCCAACGTCCTGACTTTC	CATSVGPGADLTGANVLTF
once	NA	TRBV2	TRBJ2-3	TGTGCCAGCAGTGAAATTAGCGGTAGCACAGATACGCAGTATTTT	CASSEISGSTDTQYF
NA	TRBD1	TRBV5-4	TRBJ2-7	TGTGCCAGCAGCAAGGGACAGGTTCCGTACGAGCAGTACTTC	CASSKGQVPYEQYF